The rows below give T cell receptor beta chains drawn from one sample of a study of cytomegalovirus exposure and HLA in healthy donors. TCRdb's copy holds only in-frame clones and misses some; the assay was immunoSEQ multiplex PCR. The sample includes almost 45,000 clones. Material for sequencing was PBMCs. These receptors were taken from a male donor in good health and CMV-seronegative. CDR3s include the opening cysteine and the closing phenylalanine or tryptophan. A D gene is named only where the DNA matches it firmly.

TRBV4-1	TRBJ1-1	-	TGCGCCAGCAGCCAAGGGATCCTCAGGGCTCTCCTGCAGGTCACTGAAGCTTTCTTT	CASSQGILRALLQVTEAFF
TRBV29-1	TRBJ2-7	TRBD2	TGCAGCGTTCCGTCGTCTAGCGGAATTACCTACGAGCAGTACTTC	CSVPSSSGITYEQYF
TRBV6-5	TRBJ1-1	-	TGTGCCAGCAGTTGGGGGGCTGAAGCTTTCTTT	CASSWGAEAFF
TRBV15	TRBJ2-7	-	TGTGCCACCAGCAGCCGCTACGAGCAGTACTTC	CATSSRYEQYF
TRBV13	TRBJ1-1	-	TGTGCCAGCAGCCGCGCCCGCGGGGACACTGAAGCTTTCTTT	CASSRARGDTEAFF
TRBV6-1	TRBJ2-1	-	TGTGCCAGCAGTGAACTAGTATCCAATGAGCAGTTCTTC	CASSELVSNEQFF
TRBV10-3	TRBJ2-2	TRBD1	TGTGCCATCAGTCCCGACAGGGCGGAGAACACCGGGGAGCTGTTTTTT	CAISPDRAENTGELFF
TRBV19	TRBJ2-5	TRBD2	TGTGCCAGTAGTAACGTCCTAGTTCGGGAGGTGGCGGAGACCCAGTACTTC	CASSNVLVREVAETQYF
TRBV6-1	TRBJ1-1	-	TGTGCCAGCAGGTACAGAGAAGCTTTCTTT	CASRYREAFF
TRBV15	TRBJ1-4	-	TGTGCCACCAGTAGAATGGGGCCAACTAATGAAAAACTGTTTTTT	CATSRMGPTNEKLFF
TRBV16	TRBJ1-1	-	TGTGCCAGCAGCCAATACGGGAAAAACACTGAAGCTTTCTTT	CASSQYGKNTEAFF
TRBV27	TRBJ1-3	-	TGTGCCAGCAGTTTCGGGAACCCCACCTCTGGAAACACCATATATTTT	CASSFGNPTSGNTIYF
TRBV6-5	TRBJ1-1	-	TGTGCCAGCAGTGGAGTGAACACTGAAGCTTTCTTT	CASSGVNTEAFF
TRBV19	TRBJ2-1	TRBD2	TGTGCCAGTTCGGCGGGAGGGCCGGGTAATGAGCAGTTCTTC	CASSAGGPGNEQFF
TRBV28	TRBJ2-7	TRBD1	TGTGCCAGCAGTAAGACAGGGTTCTCCTACGAGCAGTACTTC	CASSKTGFSYEQYF
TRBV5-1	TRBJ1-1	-	TGCGCCAGTTCGATGACGGGACGGGAGAGGGAAGCTTTCTTT	CASSMTGREREAFF
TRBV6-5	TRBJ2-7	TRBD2	TGTGCCAGCAGTCGTGGGACTAGCGCGTCCTACGAGCAGTACTTC	CASSRGTSASYEQYF
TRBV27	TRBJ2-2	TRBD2	TGTGCCAGCAGTTTACGAGGCGGGAGCGGATTCCCCGGGGAGCTGTTTTTT	CASSLRGGSGFPGELFF
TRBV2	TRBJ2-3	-	TGTGCCAGCAGTACCTCCTTGCGGGGGCGCGGGGATACGCAGTATTTT	CASSTSLRGRGDTQYF
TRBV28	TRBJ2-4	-	TGTGCCAGCAGTTCCCCCACGGGAGATAGGAACATTCAGTACTTC	CASSSPTGDRNIQYF
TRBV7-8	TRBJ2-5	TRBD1	TGTGCCAGCAGCTTAGTTGGGACAGCCCAAGAGACCCAGTACTTC	CASSLVGTAQETQYF
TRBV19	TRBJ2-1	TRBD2	TGTGCCAGCACTAGCGGGAGCCCCACCTACAATGAGCAGTTCTTC	CASTSGSPTYNEQFF
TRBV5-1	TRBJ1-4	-	TGCGCCAGCAGCCCCATCCCGGACACCAATGAAAAACTGTTTTTT	CASSPIPDTNEKLFF
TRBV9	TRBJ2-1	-	TGTGCCAGCAGCGTAAGATCGGACAGCCGCGGGAATGAGCAGTTCTTC	CASSVRSDSRGNEQFF
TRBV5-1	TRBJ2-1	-	TGCGCCAGCAGTTCGGCCGGGGGTTACAATGAGCAGTTCTTC	CASSSAGGYNEQFF
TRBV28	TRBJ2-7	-	TGTGCCAGCAGCCGCCCCGGGAGTAGCTCCTACGAGCAGTACTTC	CASSRPGSSSYEQYF
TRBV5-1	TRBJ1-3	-	TGCGCCAGCAGCTTGCCAGGGCACACCATATATTTT	CASSLPGHTIYF
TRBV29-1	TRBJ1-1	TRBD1	TGCAGCGTAAATGAGGAGGGACAGGGAGTGGGCACTGAAGCTTTCTTT	CSVNEEGQGVGTEAFF
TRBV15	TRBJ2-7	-	TGTGCCACCAGCAGAGAACAGGTTTCCTACGAGCAGTACTTC	CATSREQVSYEQYF
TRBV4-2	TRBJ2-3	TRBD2	TGTGCCAGCAGCCAAGTGGGCCTAGCGGGCCAACTTAGCACAGATACGCAGTATTTT	CASSQVGLAGQLSTDTQYF
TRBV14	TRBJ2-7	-	TGTGCCAGCAGCCATTGGGATAGGAGGATCTCCTACGAGCAGTACTTC	CASSHWDRRISYEQYF
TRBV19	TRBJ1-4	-	TGTGCCAGTAGTCAGCGGGGGACGGGAAATGAAAAACTGTTTTTT	CASSQRGTGNEKLFF
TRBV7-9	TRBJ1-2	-	TGTGCCAGCAGCTTAGCGGGGCGGGGGGCTGGTGGCTACACCTTC	CASSLAGRGAGGYTF
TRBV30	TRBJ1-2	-	TGTGCCTGGAGTGTACTATCCGCTCAAGGCTACACCTTC	CAWSVLSAQGYTF
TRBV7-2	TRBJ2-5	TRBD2	TGTGCCAGCAGCTTAATCGGGAGGACGTCAGAGACCCAGTACTTC	CASSLIGRTSETQYF
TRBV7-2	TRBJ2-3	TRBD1	TGTGCCAGCACCCAAGGGCCGGGACAGGGATGGGCAGATACGCAGTATTTT	CASTQGPGQGWADTQYF
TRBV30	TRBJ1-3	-	TGTGCCTGGAGTGTACCCTTGGGGCAGCGCTCTGGAAACACCATATATTTT	CAWSVPLGQRSGNTIYF
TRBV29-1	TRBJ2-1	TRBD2	TGCAGCTTACGTGGACTAGCGGGCTACAATGAGCAGTTCTTC	CSLRGLAGYNEQFF
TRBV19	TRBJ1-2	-	TGTGCCAGTAGTCCTGTGGGAGGGGCCTCTGGCTACACCTTC	CASSPVGGASGYTF